This passage covers 29 T cell receptor beta chains from one sample sequenced in a study of cytomegalovirus exposure and HLA in healthy donors. With 60 Vbeta and 13 Jbeta primers, the PCR was carried out. Sequencing was performed with immunoSEQ multiplex PCR; in TCRdb, only in-frame clones are kept and a portion is missing. The table shows around 170,000 clones, with around four fifths occurring only once. Material for sequencing was PBMCs. The receptors were sampled from a woman between 50 and 59 years old in good health and CMV-seropositive.

This chain uses TRBV25-1 with TRBJ2-5, with 10 bases that match TRBD1. TRBJ2-7 explains the end of the DNA better; the J call may be wrong. The CDR3 sequence is 16 residues long. CDR1 is MGHDK and CDR2 is SYGVNS in the germline V gene. CDR3 sequence reads: CASTGGLGTGESEQYF. In DNA form, the CDR3 reads TGTGCCAGCACCGGGGGTCTGGGGACAGGGGAGTCCGAGCAGTACTTC.

Only a few counts were recorded for this clone. The rearrangement uses TRBV7-9 and TRBJ1-6; D might be TRBD1 (5 bases). CDR1 is SEHNR, CDR2 FQNEAQ, per germline (reference sequence). Trimming cost V 3 bases and J 3 bases, with 12 bases left between them. CDR3 length: 16 residues. CDR3 sequence reads: CASSFRTGIYNSPLHF. CDR3 nucleotides: TGTGCCAGCAGCTTTCGAACAGGAATCTATAATTCACCCCTCCACTTT.

The CDR3 sequence: CASSSYRDSSYEQYF. CDR3 coding DNA: TGTGCCAGCAGCTCCTACCGGGACAGTTCCTACGAGCAGTACTTC. This chain joins TRBV11-2 and TRBJ2-7; 7 bases match TRBD1. Germline lookup yields CDR1 SGHAT and CDR2 FQNNGV. This CDR3 is 15 amino acids long. The trim removed 4 bases at V and 1 base at J, leaving 7 bases unmatched.

This chain links TRBV4-3 with TRBJ1-6; a possible D gene is TRBD1 (5 bases). CDR1 LGHNA and CDR2 YSLEER come from the germline V gene. Trimming cost V 1 base and J 9 bases, with 10 bases left between them. The CDR3 covers 14 residues. The CDR3 here is CASSQGDSISPLHF. The CDR3 DNA reads TGCGCCAGCAGCCAAGGAGACAGTATTTCACCCCTCCACTTT.

This clone was counted between two and nine times. This sequence joins TRBV2 and TRBJ1-5; possibly TRBD1 for D (5 bases). V dropped 7 bases and J dropped 7 bases, with 14 bases sitting between them. The CDR3 runs 13 residues. Germline V gene lookup returns CDR1 SNHLY and CDR2 FYNNEI. CDR3 sequence (DNA): TGTGCCAGCACGCAGGGCCCCGCGCAGCCCCAGCATTTT. Protein product: CASTQGPAQPQHF.

The J gene is TRBJ2-3, the V gene TRBV25-1; D perhaps matches TRBD1 (5 bases). The CDR3 spans 16 residues. The V end lost 2 bases, the J end lost 1 base, and 13 bases lay between the germline ends. Germline lookup yields CDR1 MGHDK and CDR2 SYGVNS. The CDR3 region is CASSEGFKTGTDTQYF. The CDR3, as DNA: TGTGCCAGCAGTGAAGGGTTTAAGACAGGCACAGATACGCAGTATTTT.

CDR3 amino acids: CASSQRLARSYEQYF. The DNA of the CDR3 is TGTGCCAGCAGCCAAAGACTAGCTAGATCCTACGAGCAGTACTTC. V usage is TRBV13 and J usage is TRBJ2-7, with 7 bases identical to TRBD2. Germline CDR1 and CDR2: PRHDT and FYEKMQ (reference sequence). The CDR3 has 15 amino acids. V lost 5 bases and J lost 1; bases outside the gene matches: 8.

The CDR3 coding sequence is TGTGCCAGCAGCTTAGCCCGGAACACTGAAGCTTTCTTT. Amino acids: CASSLARNTEAFF. This chain connects TRBV7-6 to TRBJ1-1; D ambiguous. This CDR3 is built from 13 residues. The ends were cut back, 0 bases at V and 1 base at J, with 3 bases in the middle. CDR1 and CDR2 from the germline V gene are SGHVS and FNYEAQ.

This chain uses TRBV9 with TRBJ1-2, with a tentative D call TRBD1 (6 bases). The V end lost 1 base, the J end lost 7 bases, and 11 bases lay between the germline ends. Germline assignment: CDR1 SGDLS and CDR2 YYNGEE. The CDR3 covers 13 residues. The CDR3 coding sequence is TGTGCCAGCAGCGTACTACAGGGTTCTGGCTACACCTTC. Residues: CASSVLQGSGYTF.

This clone was observed once. V usage is TRBV10-3 and J usage is TRBJ2-7; D may be TRBD2 (5 bases). Deletions cut 8 bases from V and 3 bases from J, with 17 bases between. Germline loops: CDR1 ENHRY, CDR2 SYGVKD. There are 14 residues in the CDR3. In nucleotides, the CDR3 is TGTGCCATCGGAGGAGGCATCTCAGGCTACGAGCAGTACTTC. Its translation: CAIGGGISGYEQYF.

The chain joins TRBV28 to TRBJ1-3; 10 positions match TRBD1. CDR3 length: 15 amino acids. V shed 4 bases and J 4 bases; nucleotides not matched to a gene: 4. Germline CDR1 and CDR2: MDHEN and SYDVKM. In DNA form, the CDR3 reads TGTGCCAGCAGTTCGGGACAGGGGTGGGGAAACACCATATATTTT. This gives the protein CASSSGQGWGNTIYF.

V usage is TRBV7-2 and J usage is TRBJ1-1; D not resolved. V lost 3 bases to trimming and J lost 4 bases, with 6 bases between them. CDR3 length equals 12 residues. Per the germline V gene, CDR1 is SGHTA and CDR2 is FQGNSA. The CDR3 nucleotides read TGTGCCAGCAGCTTTTCGTTCACTGAAGCTTTCTTT. Its protein product is CASSFSFTEAFF.

The chain joins TRBV2 to TRBJ1-2; TRBD1 is a possible D gene (6 bases). CDR3 length: 11 residues. V dropped 9 bases and J dropped 8 bases, with 13 bases sitting between them. Germline V CDR1 and CDR2: SNHLY, FYNNEI. The CDR3 loop is CASQGIGGYTF. The CDR3, as DNA: TGTGCCAGTCAGGGGATTGGAGGCTACACCTTC.

The chain carries TRBV7-2 and TRBJ2-1; a weak D match, TRBD2 (5 bases). The CDR3 is made up of 14 amino acids. Germline V gene sequence: CDR1 SGHTA, CDR2 FQGNSA. Trimming took off 3 bases at V and 12 bases at J, with 18 bases between the two ends. CDR3 loop: CASSFSSDTRGQFF. Here the CDR3 DNA reads TGTGCCAGCAGCTTCAGCAGCGACACTAGAGGGCAGTTCTTC.

This sequence joins TRBV18 and TRBJ2-5, with 11 nucleotides matching TRBD1. Germline-derived CDR1 and CDR2 are KGHSH and LQKENI. The V and J ends lost 3 bases and 5 bases, in that order; junction bases with no gene match: 5. This CDR3 is 15 amino acids long. The CDR3 reads CASSPRTGGYETQYF. The CDR3 nucleotides are TGTGCCAGCTCACCGAGGACAGGGGGCTATGAGACCCAGTACTTC.

This sequence joins TRBV15 and TRBJ1-2; a weak D match, TRBD1 (6 bases). The CDR3 spans 15 residues. Trimming left V 1 base short and J 2 bases short, with 11 bases between. Germline V gene sequence: CDR1 LNHNV, CDR2 YYDKDF (reference sequence). DNA of the CDR3: TGTGCCACCAGCAGAGGGGCAGGGGCAAACTATGGCTACACCTTC. Translation gives CATSRGAGANYGYTF.

The V and J genes are TRBV27 and TRBJ1-2; 10 positions match TRBD1. V gave up 3 bases and J gave up 3 bases; unmatched junction bases: 7. The CDR3 is made up of 16 amino acids. CDR1 is MNHEY, CDR2 SMNVEV, per germline (reference sequence). CDR3 sequence (DNA): TGTGCCAGCAGTTTTGGTGACAGGGGGCGGCACTATGGCTACACCTTC. Its protein product is CASSFGDRGRHYGYTF.

The rearrangement links TRBV10-3 to TRBJ1-2, with TRBD1 matching over 11 bases. CDR3 length equals 16 residues. CDR1 is ENHRY, CDR2 SYGVKD, per germline. The ends lost 6 bases at V and 7 bases at J; junction bases unmatched: 13. The CDR3 nucleotides are TGTGCCATCAGGGACAGGGGGCAGAGGGGATCAAGTGGCTACACCTTC. It yields the protein CAIRDRGQRGSSGYTF.

The chain carries TRBV7-3 and TRBJ2-5, with 10 bases lining up with TRBD2. CDR1 is SGHTA and CDR2 is FQGTGA in the germline V gene. This CDR3 region has 15 residues. The V segment lost 3 bases and the J segment 1 base; nucleotides outside the gene matches: 2. CDR3 DNA: TGTGCCAGCAGCTTTAGCGGGGGGTTCCAAGAGACCCAGTACTTC. Protein: CASSFSGGFQETQYF.

V is TRBV18 and J is TRBJ1-2; D is possibly TRBD1 (5 bases). The CDR3 covers 14 residues. V gave up 0 bases and J gave up 4 bases, with 9 bases separating them. Germline loops: CDR1 KGHSH, CDR2 LQKENI. DNA for the CDR3: TGTGCCAGCTCACCACCGACAGCCTCCTATGGCTACACCTTC. Encoded protein: CASSPPTASYGYTF.

In its sample, this clone was seen a few times. V usage is TRBV7-9 and J usage is TRBJ1-4; 8 bases are shared with TRBD1. V was pared by 4 bases and J by 8 bases, with 9 bases of the junction left unmatched. This CDR3 has 15 amino acids. Germline lookup yields CDR1 SEHNR and CDR2 FQNEAQ (reference sequence). The CDR3 DNA is TGTGCCAGCAGCTCCGGACAGGGTTTCAAGGAAAAACTGTTTTTT. Its translation: CASSSGQGFKEKLFF. The full variable domain, in which reference TRBV7-9 and TRBJ1-4 provide the parts outside the CDR3, is DTGVSQNPRHKITKRGQNVTFRCDPISEHNRLYWYRQTLGQGPEFLTYFQNEAQLEKSRLLSDRFSAERPKGSFSTLEIQRTEQGDSAMYLCASSSGQGFKEKLFFGSGTQLSVL.

The rearrangement uses TRBV27 and TRBJ2-3; 8 bases map to TRBD1. This CDR3 contains 18 residues. V lost 6 bases and J lost 3; bases outside the gene matches: 17. Germline values: CDR1 MNHEY, CDR2 SMNVEV (reference sequence). The DNA for the CDR3 is TGTGCCAGCAGATCCGGTGGGGGTAGGACAGGGTTGACAGATACGCAGTATTTT. This sequence encodes CASRSGGGRTGLTDTQYF.

This chain joins TRBV21-1 and TRBJ2-1; the D call in the table, TRBD1, was not verified against the DNA. TRBV21-1 is noted as a pseudogene. The CDR3 runs 16 residues. The chain's CDR3 is CASSKAHRETYNEQFF. In DNA form, the CDR3 reads TGTGCCAGCAGCAAAGCGCACAGGGAGACCTACAATGAGCAGTTCTTC.

J is TRBJ2-7 and V is TRBV29-1; 9 bases align to TRBD1. In germline, CDR1 is SQVTM, CDR2 ANQGSEA. The length of the CDR3 is 13 residues. V dropped 8 bases and J dropped 5; count of bases not matched to a gene: 10. The CDR3 DNA is TGCAGCACCACCGGGGACAGGGCAAACGAGCAGTACTTC. This translates into CSTTGDRANEQYF.

The chain couples TRBV10-2 to TRBJ2-5, with TRBD2 matching over 11 bases. The V gene end was trimmed by 5 bases and the J gene end by 1 base; junction bases not matched to a gene: 3. This CDR3 comprises 15 residues. Germline CDR1 and CDR2: WSHSY and SAAADI. In DNA form, the CDR3 reads TGCGCCAGCAGTCGGACTAGCGGGCTCCAAGAGACCCAGTACTTC. This sequence encodes CASSRTSGLQETQYF.

This clone was observed a few times. The chain links TRBV4-3 to TRBJ2-1; D remains ambiguous. This CDR3 contains 18 residues. Germline-derived CDR1 and CDR2 are LGHNA and YSLEER. V gave up 0 bases and J gave up 0 bases, with 15 bases separating them. The CDR3 region has the DNA TGCGCCAGCAGCCAAGAAGGTCTCGCGGATAGCTCCTACAATGAGCAGTTCTTC. Amino acids: CASSQEGLADSSYNEQFF.

The chain carries TRBV25-1 and TRBJ2-1; D is unresolved. The germline V gene has CDR1 MGHDK and CDR2 SYGVNS. V lost 2 bases and J 6 bases, leaving 5 bases between the germline ends. This CDR3 is 12 amino acids long. The CDR3 coding sequence is TGTGCCAGCAGTGAAATAATCAATGAGCAGTTCTTC. Translated, it gives CASSEIINEQFF.

This clone came up a few times. J is TRBJ1-3 and V is TRBV7-9, with D uncertain. The CDR3 consists of 14 residues. Trimming took 5 bases from V and 4 from J, leaving 12 bases between them. The germline V gene encodes CDR1 SEHNR and CDR2 FQNEAQ (reference sequence). In nucleotides, the CDR3 is TGTGCCAGCAGCAGCCCTGGGAGGGGAAACACCATATATTTT. Its protein product is CASSSPGRGNTIYF.

This chain joins TRBV9 and TRBJ2-7; 11 nucleotides align to TRBD1. The CDR3 spans 14 residues. The trim removed 0 bases at V and 7 bases at J, leaving 3 bases unmatched. CDR1 and CDR2 from the germline V gene are SGDLS and YYNGEE. This chain's CDR3 is CASSVGGQGVEQYF. In DNA form, the CDR3 reads TGTGCCAGCAGCGTAGGGGGACAGGGGGTTGAGCAGTACTTC.